Shown below are 14 T cell receptor beta chains from a single sample sequenced in a study of molecular identifiers for immune sequencing clone quantification. One entry per CDR3 protein results from TCRdb running MiXCR on the PCR reads. The sample consists of just under 650,000 distinct CDR3 sequences, just under 20% of them appearing once. Sequences were obtained from naive CD8+ T cells from blood, with Jurkat cell RNA spiked in. Specified subset: FACS-sorted CD8+CD4-CCR7+CD45RA+ naive T cells. These receptors were obtained from a human donor in good health. Some libraries in this study had Jurkat cell RNA spiked in.

The chain joins TRBV7-9 to TRBJ2-5; 10 bases align to TRBD2. CDR3 length: 16 amino acids. The trim removed 4 bases at V and 5 bases at J, leaving 10 bases unmatched. Germline CDR1 SEHNR, CDR2 FQNEAQ (reference sequence). CDR3 in DNA: TGTGCCAGCAGCTCAACTAGCGGGGCAGAGGGGGAGACCCAGTACTTC. Amino acids: CASSSTSGAEGETQYF.

On this clonotype itself: Germline and junction disagree at one end, which may indicate a read error. This chain links TRBV25-1 with TRBJ2-7, with a weak D call TRBD2 (5 bases). From germline, CDR1 is MGHDK and CDR2 SYGVNS. The CDR3 is 13 amino acids. The CDR3 is CTSSAPEGYEQYF. CDR3 DNA sequence: TGTACCAGCAGTGCCCCTGAGGGCTACGAGCAGTACTTC.

This clonotype has at least ten counts. The gene calls are TRBV19 and TRBJ2-1, with a weak D call TRBD2 (6 bases). Germline-derived CDR1 and CDR2 are LNHDA and SQIVND (reference sequence). CDR3 size: 14 residues. The ends were cut back, 7 bases at V and 4 bases at J, with 14 bases in the middle. The CDR3 DNA reads as TGTGCCAGTACACTGGGGGGAACATACAATGAGCAGTTCTTC. Its protein product is CASTLGGTYNEQFF.

The table lists this clonotype with many counts. The chain employs TRBV4-3 and TRBJ1-3; tentatively, D is TRBD1 (6 bases). The CDR3 length is 16 residues. V dropped 0 bases and J dropped 1 base, with 10 bases sitting between them. From germline, CDR1 is LGHNA and CDR2 YSLEER. The CDR3 here is CASSQDKDRSGNTIYF. In DNA form, the CDR3 reads TGCGCCAGCAGCCAAGATAAAGACAGGTCTGGAAACACCATATATTTT.

This clonotype was counted ten times or more. The genes are TRBV7-2 and TRBJ1-1; maybe TRBD1 (5 bases). Germline values: CDR1 SGHTA, CDR2 FQGNSA. The CDR3 is 16 residues long. The V gene lost 5 bases and the J gene lost 0 bases, with 16 bases spanning the gap. CDR3 DNA: TGTGCCAGCAGCGTCACCACGACAGCTATGAACACTGAAGCTTTCTTT. It specifies CASSVTTTAMNTEAFF.

This clonotype has ten or more counts. The CDR3 here is CSARDTGPYEQYF. DNA for the CDR3: TGCAGTGCTAGGGACACCGGCCCCTACGAGCAGTACTTC. V usage is TRBV20-1 and J usage is TRBJ2-7; tentatively, D is TRBD1 (5 bases). The CDR3 runs to 13 residues. The V and J ends lost 3 bases and 2 bases respectively, with 11 bases between them. Germline V gene data show CDR1 as DFQATT and CDR2 as SNEGSKA (reference sequence).

A remark on this clonotype: This may be a read error: a much more frequent sequence differs by one nucleotide. The chain uses TRBV29-1 and TRBJ2-7; D not certain. Trimming took off 0 bases at V and 3 bases at J, with 12 bases between the two ends. This CDR3 has 14 amino acids. Germline V gene data show CDR1 as SQVTM and CDR2 as ANQGSEA. The CDR3 DNA follows: TGCAGCGTTGAAGAACTGGCCAAGGGCTACGAGCAGTACTTC. It yields the protein CSVEELAKGYEQYF.

This clonotype was seen a handful of times. The V gene is TRBV27, the J gene TRBJ2-1; TRBD2 aligns across 7 bases. Per the germline V gene, CDR1 is MNHEY and CDR2 is SMNVEV (reference sequence). V lost 0 bases to trimming and J lost 0 bases; unmatched junction nucleotides: 5. This CDR3 spans 17 amino acids. As DNA, the CDR3 is TGTGCCAGCAGTTTATCCGGCGGGAGTTCCTCCTACAATGAGCAGTTCTTC. Amino acids: CASSLSGGSSSYNEQFF.

This clonotype was seen many times. CDR3 loop: CASSPHGLAGERSYEQYF. The CDR3 DNA follows: TGTGCCAGCAGCCCTCATGGACTAGCGGGGGAGCGCTCCTACGAGCAGTACTTC. J is TRBJ2-7 and V is TRBV5-4; 13 positions match TRBD2. Germline CDR1 is SGHNT and CDR2 is YYREEE (reference sequence). This CDR3 has 18 amino acids. J gave up 0 bases and V 4 bases, and 10 bases lay outside the gene matches.

This clonotype was picked up many times. This chain links TRBV6-2 or TRBV6-3 with TRBJ1-5; D is ambiguous. V was pared by 0 bases and J by 7 bases, with 4 bases between. Germline V gene data show CDR1 as MNHEY and CDR2 as SVGEGT. The CDR3 sequence is 12 residues long. For the CDR3, the DNA is TGTGCCAGCAGTTACTCTGTACAGCCCCAGCATTTT. Translated: CASSYSVQPQHF.

Note on this clonotype: This may be a read error, as it is one base from a much larger clone. V is TRBV21-1 and J is TRBJ2-3; TRBD2, the table's D call, lacks a check against the DNA. TRBV21-1 is labeled a pseudogene. The CDR3 is 17 residues long. The chain's CDR3 is CASSKVSPSDKHDAQYF. DNA of the CDR3: TGTGCCAGCAGCAAAGTAAGCCCTTCGGATAAGCATGATGCGCAGTATTTT.

The V gene is TRBV27, the J gene TRBJ2-7; TRBD2 aligns across 10 bases. J was trimmed by 4 bases and V by 5 bases; bases with no gene match: 8. Per germline, CDR1 MNHEY and CDR2 SMNVEV (reference sequence). The CDR3 contains 15 residues. The CDR3 protein is CASSPEAGGGYEQYF. The CDR3 DNA follows: TGTGCCAGCAGTCCTGAAGCGGGGGGGGGTTACGAGCAGTACTTC.

The CDR3 here is CASSLRPGQGVDGYTF. In DNA, the CDR3 is TGCGCCAGCAGCCTAAGGCCGGGACAGGGGGTTGATGGCTACACCTTC. V usage is TRBV4-1 and J usage is TRBJ1-2, with 11 bases that match TRBD1. The germline V gene encodes CDR1 MGHRA and CDR2 YSYEKL. This CDR3 region has 16 residues. V shed 4 bases and J 6 bases; nucleotides not matched to a gene: 10.

This clonotype was observed at least ten times. V and J are TRBV20-1 and TRBJ2-7; D not resolved. Germline lookup yields CDR1 DFQATT and CDR2 SNEGSKA (reference sequence). This CDR3 region has 15 residues. Trimming removed 5 bases from V and 3 bases from J, with 20 bases in between. The CDR3 DNA is TGCAGTGCTTGCCAAGGACCCCCGCTTAACTACGAGCAGTACTTC. Translated, it gives CSACQGPPLNYEQYF.